The 15 T cell receptor beta chains reported below all come from one sample, sequenced in a study of blood T cell repertoires in COVID-19. Sequenced by immunoSEQ multiplex PCR; TCRdb stores in-frame clones only, minus some. This table holds about 370,000 clones, 80% to 90% found once. Material: PBMCs or T cells enriched from blood (not recorded which). These receptors came from a man younger than 30 who had recovered from COVID-19.

V usage is TRBV5-1 and J usage is TRBJ1-2; 7 nucleotides align to TRBD1. The trim removed 0 bases at V and 6 bases at J, leaving 5 bases unmatched. Germline-derived CDR1 and CDR2 are SGHRS and YFSETQ. The CDR3 loop spans 14 amino acids. This CDR3 is CASSLADRPDGYTF. Written as DNA, the CDR3 is TGCGCCAGCAGCTTGGCGGACAGGCCGGATGGCTACACCTTC.

The chain links TRBV4-1 to TRBJ1-6; D is possibly TRBD1 (6 bases). The CDR3 length is 14 residues. V shed 7 bases and J shed 6 bases, with 13 bases lying between them. Germline V gene data show CDR1 as MGHRA and CDR2 as YSYEKL. The CDR3 reads CASNTGLRNSPLHF. The CDR3, as DNA: TGCGCCAGCAACACAGGGCTTCGTAATTCACCCCTCCACTTT.

This clone was counted a single time. The CDR3 DNA sequence: TGTGCCAGCAGCCTGGGGGACATTTCTAACACTGAAGCTTTCTTT. As protein: CASSLGDISNTEAFF. This chain uses TRBV7-2 with TRBJ1-1, with D possibly being TRBD1 (6 bases). Germline-derived CDR1 and CDR2 are SGHTA and FQGNSA. CDR3 length equals 15 residues. Between the trimmed V and J ends, which lost 5 bases and 2 bases, there was a span of 15 bases. Full variable domain (remainder filled in from reference TRBV7-2 and TRBJ1-1): GAGVSQSPSNKVTEKGKDVELRCDPISGHTALYWYRQSLGQGLEFLIYFQGNSAPDKSGLPSDRFSAERTGGSVSTLTIQRTQQEDSAVYLCASSLGDISNTEAFFGQGTRLTVV.

This sequence joins TRBV25-1 and TRBJ2-7, with a possible D match to TRBD1 (6 bases). This CDR3 contains 13 residues. Germline V lookup: CDR1 MGHDK, CDR2 SYGVNS. Trimming removed 6 bases at V and 1 base at J, with 10 bases between. The CDR3 DNA reads as TGTGCCAGCAGACAGGGCGGGTCCTACGAGCAGTACTTC. The encoded protein is CASRQGGSYEQYF.

This sequence joins TRBV7-6 and TRBJ2-5, with D unresolved. Trimming pared 3 bases from V and 5 bases from J, leaving 4 bases between. The CDR3 extends over 11 amino acids. From germline, CDR1 is SGHVS and CDR2 FNYEAQ. CDR3 DNA: TGTGCCAGCAGCTTCGTCGAGACCCAGTACTTC. This sequence encodes CASSFVETQYF.

V gene TRBV27 combines with J gene TRBJ2-2; possible D gene TRBD1, 6 bases. Trimming took off 2 bases at V and 1 base at J, with 14 bases between the two ends. In germline, CDR1 is MNHEY, CDR2 SMNVEV (reference sequence). This CDR3 contains 17 residues. The CDR3 sequence: CASSLQGTIRNTGELFF. CDR3 coding DNA: TGTGCCAGCAGTTTACAGGGGACAATTAGGAACACCGGGGAGCTGTTTTTT.

CDR3 sequence reads: CASSLGLAGGRAYEQYF. CDR3 sequence (DNA): TGTGCCAGCAGCTTAGGTCTAGCGGGAGGAAGGGCCTACGAGCAGTACTTC. This sequence joins TRBV7-9 and TRBJ2-7; TRBD2 aligns across 11 bases. J was trimmed by 2 bases and V by 1 base; bases with no gene match: 7. The length of the CDR3 is 17 residues. The V gene's germline CDR1 is SEHNR and CDR2 FQNEAQ (reference sequence).

The table lists this clone with a few counts. The J gene is TRBJ1-4, the V gene TRBV5-1, with D tentatively TRBD1 (5 bases). This CDR3 is built from 13 residues. CDR1 and CDR2 (germline): SGHRS, YFSETQ. Trimming shortened V by 4 bases and J by 7 bases, and 11 bases separated the two germline ends. The CDR3 here is CASSTGVSEKLFF. CDR3 coding DNA: TGCGCCAGCAGCACAGGTGTAAGTGAAAAACTGTTTTTT.

This clone came up a few times. The chain couples TRBV29-1 to TRBJ2-6, with 7 bases that match TRBD2. This CDR3 is built from 17 residues. Germline V gives CDR1 SQVTM, CDR2 ANQGSEA. The trim removed 1 base at V and 0 bases at J, leaving 6 bases unmatched. For the CDR3, the DNA is TGCAGCGTTGAAGGCGGGGGTCTAAACTCTGGGGCCAACGTCCTGACTTTC. Protein product: CSVEGGGLNSGANVLTF.

The chain combines TRBV5-5 with TRBJ1-6; the match to TRBD1 covers 8 bases. This CDR3 region has 13 residues. V gave up 7 bases and J gave up 7 bases; unmatched junction bases: 4. Germline V gene data show CDR1 as SGHKS and CDR2 as YYEKEE (reference sequence). CDR3 sequence (DNA): TGTGCCAGCGAAACAGGGGGGAATTCACCCCTCCACTTT. Protein sequence: CASETGGNSPLHF.

The rearrangement uses TRBV10-3 and TRBJ2-7, with 13 positions matching TRBD2. Germline CDR1 reads ENHRY; CDR2 reads SYGVKD. Unmatched junction bases numbered 12, after V lost 4 bases and J lost 3 bases. This CDR3 comprises 18 residues. Written as DNA, the CDR3 is TGTGCCATCAGTGGGGGAGGGGGACTAGCGGGGAAGGTCTACGAGCAGTACTTC. This codes for CAISGGGGLAGKVYEQYF.

Here the CDR3 reads CASSQEGASGSYEQYF. The CDR3 DNA reads as TGTGCCAGCAGCCAAGAGGGGGCTAGCGGGAGCTACGAGCAGTACTTC. J is TRBJ2-7 and V is TRBV4-2, with 10 bases matching TRBD2. The ends lost 0 bases at V and 3 bases at J; junction bases unmatched: 5. CDR3 length: 16 residues. Germline V gene lookup returns CDR1 LGHNA and CDR2 YNFKEQ.

The chain uses TRBV29-1 and TRBJ1-1; maybe TRBD1 (6 bases). The CDR3 covers 17 residues. The V end was cut by 6 bases, the J end by 3 bases, with 26 bases between. Germline assignment: CDR1 SQVTM and CDR2 ANQGSEA. DNA of the CDR3: TGCAGCGTACAGGGAGCCGTTTCTAGAACTGGGCACACTGAAGCTTTCTTT. Amino acids: CSVQGAVSRTGHTEAFF. Full variable domain (rest looked up from reference TRBV29-1 and TRBJ1-1): SAVISQKPSRDICQRGTSLTIQCQVDSQVTMMFWYRQQPGQSLTLIATANQGSEATYESGFVIDKFPISRPNLTFSTLTVSNMSPEDSSIYLCSVQGAVSRTGHTEAFFGQGTRLTVV.

The rearrangement joins TRBV11-2 to TRBJ2-1; 9 bases are shared with TRBD2. This CDR3 has 15 residues. J lost 3 bases, V lost 3 bases, and 3 bases had no gene match. The germline CDR1 and CDR2 sequences are SGHAT and FQNNGV. The CDR3 coding sequence is TGTGCCAGCAGCTTCGAGCGGGGGGTCTACAATGAGCAGTTCTTC. The encoded protein is CASSFERGVYNEQFF.

The chain has TRBV4-3 and TRBJ1-6; no firm D call. This CDR3 is built from 15 residues. The V gene lost 4 bases and the J gene lost 8 bases, with 15 bases spanning the gap. Per the germline V gene, CDR1 is LGHNA and CDR2 is YSLEER. The CDR3, as DNA: TGCGCCAGCAGCCGTGGGTCTGGGCAATATTCACCCCTCCACTTT. Encoded protein: CASSRGSGQYSPLHF.